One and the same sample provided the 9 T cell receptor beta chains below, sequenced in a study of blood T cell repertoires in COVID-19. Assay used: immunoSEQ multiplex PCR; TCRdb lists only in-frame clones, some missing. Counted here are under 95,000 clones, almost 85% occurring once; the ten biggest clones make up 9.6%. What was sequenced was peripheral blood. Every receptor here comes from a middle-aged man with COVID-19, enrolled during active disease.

CDR3 DNA: TGTGCCAGCAGCCCCGGTCGCGGGAGGGCTGGAGATACGCAGTATTTT. Translated: CASSPGRGRAGDTQYF. This chain connects TRBV7-2 to TRBJ2-3; TRBD2 agrees at 9 bases. The V gene's germline CDR1 is SGHTA and CDR2 FQGNSA. The CDR3 runs 16 residues. J lost 5 bases, V lost 5 bases, and 11 bases had no gene match.

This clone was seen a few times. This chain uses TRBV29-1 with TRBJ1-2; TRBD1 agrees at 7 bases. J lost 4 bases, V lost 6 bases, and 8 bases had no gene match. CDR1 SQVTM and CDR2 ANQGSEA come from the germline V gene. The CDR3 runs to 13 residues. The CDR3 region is CSVGPEGAYGYTF. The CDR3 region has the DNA TGCAGCGTGGGCCCCGAGGGGGCCTATGGCTACACCTTC.

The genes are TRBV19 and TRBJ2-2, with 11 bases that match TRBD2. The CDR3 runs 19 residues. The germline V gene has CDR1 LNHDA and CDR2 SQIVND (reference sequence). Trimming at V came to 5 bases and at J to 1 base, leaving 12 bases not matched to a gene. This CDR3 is CASSLSLRLAGLNTGELFF. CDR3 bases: TGTGCCAGTAGTTTAAGTCTCCGACTAGCGGGATTGAACACCGGGGAGCTGTTTTTT.

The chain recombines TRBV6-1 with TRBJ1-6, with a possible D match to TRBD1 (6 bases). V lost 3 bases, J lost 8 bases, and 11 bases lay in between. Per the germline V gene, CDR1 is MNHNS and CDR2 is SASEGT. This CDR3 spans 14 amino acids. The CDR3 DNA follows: TGTGCCAGCAGTGAGGAGAGGGGGTATTCACCCCTCCACTTT. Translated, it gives CASSEERGYSPLHF.

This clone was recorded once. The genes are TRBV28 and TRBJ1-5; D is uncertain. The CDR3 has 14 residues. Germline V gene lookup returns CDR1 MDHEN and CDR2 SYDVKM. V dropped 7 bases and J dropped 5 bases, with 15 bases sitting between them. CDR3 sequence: CASITRLRHQPQHF. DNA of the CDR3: TGTGCCAGCATTACTCGACTCCGGCATCAGCCCCAGCATTTT. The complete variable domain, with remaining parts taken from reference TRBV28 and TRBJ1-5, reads DVKVTQSSRYLVKRTGEKVFLECVQDMDHENMFWYRQDPGLGLRLIYFSYDVKMKEKGDIPEGYSVSREKKERFSLILESASTNQTSMYLCASITRLRHQPQHFGDGTRLSIL.

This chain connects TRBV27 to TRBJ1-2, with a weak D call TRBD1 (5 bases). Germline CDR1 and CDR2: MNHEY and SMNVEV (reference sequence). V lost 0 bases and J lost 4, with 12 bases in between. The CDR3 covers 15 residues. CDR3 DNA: TGTGCCAGCAGTTTATCTTGGCGGGGGACCTATGGCTACACCTTC. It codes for CASSLSWRGTYGYTF.

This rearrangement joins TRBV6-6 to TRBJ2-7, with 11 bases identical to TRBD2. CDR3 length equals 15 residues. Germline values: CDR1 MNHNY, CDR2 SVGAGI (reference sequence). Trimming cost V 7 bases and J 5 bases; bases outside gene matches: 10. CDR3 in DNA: TGTGCCAGCAATAGCGGGAGGGCGTGGGACAACGAGCAGTACTTC. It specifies CASNSGRAWDNEQYF.

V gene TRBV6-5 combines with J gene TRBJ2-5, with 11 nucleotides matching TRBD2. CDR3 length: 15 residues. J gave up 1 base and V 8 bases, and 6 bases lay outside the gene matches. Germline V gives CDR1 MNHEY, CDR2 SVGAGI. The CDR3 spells CASAVSGRAQETQYF. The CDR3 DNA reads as TGTGCCAGCGCGGTTAGCGGGAGGGCCCAAGAGACCCAGTACTTC.

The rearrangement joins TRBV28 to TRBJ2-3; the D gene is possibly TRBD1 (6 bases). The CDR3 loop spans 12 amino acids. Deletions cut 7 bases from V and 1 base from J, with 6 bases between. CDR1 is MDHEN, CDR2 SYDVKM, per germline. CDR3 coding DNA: TGTGCCAGCAAGGGGGGCACAGATACGCAGTATTTT. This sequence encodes CASKGGTDTQYF.